Listed below are T cell receptor beta chains from one sample, sequenced in a study of cytomegalovirus exposure and HLA in healthy donors. Sequenced by immunoSEQ multiplex PCR; TCRdb stores in-frame clones only, minus some. The repertoire holds approximately 160,000 clones, with 95% to 97% as singletons. Sequencing was done on a sample of PBMCs. The origin of the receptors is a woman aged 18 to 35 in good health and CMV-seronegative. The CDR3 runs from the conserved cysteine through the conserved F or W. The D gene is left open where the match is weak.

d_call	j_call	v_call	cdr3_nt	cdr3_aa
.	TRBJ1-1	TRBV7-2	TGTGCCAGCAGCTTAGGTCCGGCTTTCTTT	CASSLGPAFF
.	TRBJ2-1	TRBV2	TGTGCCAGCAACAACGGACAGAGTTCCTACAATGAGCAGTTCTTC	CASNNGQSSYNEQFF
.	TRBJ1-4	TRBV2	TGTGCCAGCAGTGCGCGACAGGCGAATGAAAAACTGTTTTTT	CASSARQANEKLFF
TRBD1	TRBJ2-2	TRBV7-6	TGTGCCAGCAGTCCCGGGACAGGGGGCACCGGGGAGCTGTTTTTT	CASSPGTGGTGELFF
TRBD2	TRBJ2-1	TRBV19	TGTGCCAGTAGTAATAGCGGGGGGGCCTGGGAGCAGTTCTTC	CASSNSGGAWEQFF
TRBD1	TRBJ1-1	TRBV4-2	TGTGCCAGCAGCCATGACGGACAGGGGGCTACTGAAGCTTTCTTT	CASSHDGQGATEAFF
TRBD1	TRBJ2-3	TRBV6-1	TGTGCCAGCAGTATGGACAGGGTGAAAGATACGCAGTATTTT	CASSMDRVKDTQYF
TRBD1	TRBJ1-5	TRBV6-1	TGTGCCAGCAGCTTACAGGGGTTTAGGCAGCCCCAGCATTTT	CASSLQGFRQPQHF
TRBD2	TRBJ2-3	TRBV4-3	TGCGCCAGCAGCCTCGGGACTAGCGGGGGGTTGACAGATACGCAGTATTTT	CASSLGTSGGLTDTQYF
.	TRBJ2-7	TRBV19	TGTGCCAGTAGTCCTACAAGGCCCCGAGGTGTAGCCTACGAGCAGTACTTC	CASSPTRPRGVAYEQYF